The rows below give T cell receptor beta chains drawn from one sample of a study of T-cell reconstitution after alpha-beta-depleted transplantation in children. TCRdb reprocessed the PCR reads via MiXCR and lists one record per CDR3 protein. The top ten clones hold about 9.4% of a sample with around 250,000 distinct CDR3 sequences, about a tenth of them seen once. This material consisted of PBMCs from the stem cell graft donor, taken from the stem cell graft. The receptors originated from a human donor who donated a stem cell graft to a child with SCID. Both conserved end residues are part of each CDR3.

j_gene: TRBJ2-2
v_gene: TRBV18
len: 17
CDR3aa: CASSPSRTGRSTGELFF

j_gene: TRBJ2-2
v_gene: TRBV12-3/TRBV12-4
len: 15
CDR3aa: CASRTGLANTGELFF

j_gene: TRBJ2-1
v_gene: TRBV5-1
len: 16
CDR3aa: CASSLLAGRSYNEQFF

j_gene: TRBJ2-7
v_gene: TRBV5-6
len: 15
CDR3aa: CASSLVARSSYEQYF

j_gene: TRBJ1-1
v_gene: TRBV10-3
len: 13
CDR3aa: CAISESGNTEAFF

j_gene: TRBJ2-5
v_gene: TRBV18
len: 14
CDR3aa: CASSPQGAQETEYF

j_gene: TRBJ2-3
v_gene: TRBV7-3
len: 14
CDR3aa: CASRTSGGTDTQYF

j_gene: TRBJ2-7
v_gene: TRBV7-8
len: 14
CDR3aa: CASSQGLSRDEQYF

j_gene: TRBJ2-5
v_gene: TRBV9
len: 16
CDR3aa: CASSPSNRGFQETQYF

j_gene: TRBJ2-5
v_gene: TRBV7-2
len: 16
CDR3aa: CASSLNFGGPQETQYF

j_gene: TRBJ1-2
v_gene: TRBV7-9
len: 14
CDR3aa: CASGLGQGGYGYTF

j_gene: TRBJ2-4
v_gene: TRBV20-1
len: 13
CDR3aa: CSASGRFKNIQYF

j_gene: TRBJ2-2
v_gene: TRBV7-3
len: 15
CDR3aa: CASSLMGQNTGELFF

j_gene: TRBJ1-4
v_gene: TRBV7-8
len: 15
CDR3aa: CASSLATGIGEKLFF

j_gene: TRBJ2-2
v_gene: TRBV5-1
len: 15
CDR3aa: CASSLEGANTGELFF

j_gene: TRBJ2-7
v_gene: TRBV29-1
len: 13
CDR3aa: CSVGTGENYEQYF

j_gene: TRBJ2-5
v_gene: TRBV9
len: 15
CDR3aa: CASSVEGLAGETQYF

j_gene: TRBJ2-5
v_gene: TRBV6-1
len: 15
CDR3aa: CASSEMTGQGETQYF

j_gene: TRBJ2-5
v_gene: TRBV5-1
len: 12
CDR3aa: CASAISTETQYF

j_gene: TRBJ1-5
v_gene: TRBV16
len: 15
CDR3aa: CASSQSRVGNQPQHF

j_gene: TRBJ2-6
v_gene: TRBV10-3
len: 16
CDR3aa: CATGKPIDSGANVLTF

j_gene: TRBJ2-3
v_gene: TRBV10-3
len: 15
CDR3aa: CAIKKSGGTTDTQYF

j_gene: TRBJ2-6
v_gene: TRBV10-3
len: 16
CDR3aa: CAISGRGHFGANVLTF

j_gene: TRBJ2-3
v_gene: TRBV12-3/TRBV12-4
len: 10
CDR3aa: CASSRATQYF

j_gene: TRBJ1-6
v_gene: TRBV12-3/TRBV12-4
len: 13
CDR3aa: CASSPHDNSPLHF

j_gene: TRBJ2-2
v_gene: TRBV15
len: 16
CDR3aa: CATSGGGGANTGEPFF

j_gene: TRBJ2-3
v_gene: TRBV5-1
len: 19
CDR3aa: CASSDPGTGRSPPVDTQYF

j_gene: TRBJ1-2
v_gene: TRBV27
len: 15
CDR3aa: CASSLSPTLGVGYTF

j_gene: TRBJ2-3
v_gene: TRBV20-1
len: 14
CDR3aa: CSAAGQGEKDTQYF

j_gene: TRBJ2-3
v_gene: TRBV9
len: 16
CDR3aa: CASSMEEQGPTDTQYF

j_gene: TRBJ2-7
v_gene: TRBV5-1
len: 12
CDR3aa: CASSITNYEQYF

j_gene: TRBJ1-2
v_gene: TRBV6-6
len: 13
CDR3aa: CASRGQGGNGYTF

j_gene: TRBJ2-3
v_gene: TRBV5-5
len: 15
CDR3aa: CASSLEGLAADTQYF

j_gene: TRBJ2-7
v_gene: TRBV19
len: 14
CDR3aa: CASSPGTENLEQYF

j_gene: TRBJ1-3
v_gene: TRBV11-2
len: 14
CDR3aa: CASSQVRLLRPIYF

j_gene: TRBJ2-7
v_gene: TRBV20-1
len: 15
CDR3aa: CSARVGAGAPYEQYF

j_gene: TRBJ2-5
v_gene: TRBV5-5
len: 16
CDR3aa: CASSGGTEPLRETQYF

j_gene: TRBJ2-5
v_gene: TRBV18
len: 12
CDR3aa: CASSPSQETQYF

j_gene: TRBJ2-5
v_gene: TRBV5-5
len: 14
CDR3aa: CASSTGGIWETQYF

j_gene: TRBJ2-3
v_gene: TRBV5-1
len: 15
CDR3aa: CASSPLAGGPPTQYF

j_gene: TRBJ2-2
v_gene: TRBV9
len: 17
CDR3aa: CASSETSGGAGTGELFF

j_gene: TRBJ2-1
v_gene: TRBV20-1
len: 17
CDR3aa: CSARKLLAGQGPNEQFF

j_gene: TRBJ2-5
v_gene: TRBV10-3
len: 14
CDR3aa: CAISASLAWETQYF

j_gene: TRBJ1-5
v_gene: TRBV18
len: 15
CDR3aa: CASSPWTGANQPQHF

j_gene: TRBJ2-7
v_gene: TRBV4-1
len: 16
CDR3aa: CASSQDPHTLSYEQYF

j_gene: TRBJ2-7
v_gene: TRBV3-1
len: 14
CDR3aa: CASSQRGLSDEQYF

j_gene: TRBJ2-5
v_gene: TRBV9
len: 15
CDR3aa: CASSVPSGGQETQYF

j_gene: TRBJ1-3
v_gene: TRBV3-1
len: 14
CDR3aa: CASSEGLAGNTIYF